The 18 T cell receptor beta chains presented below share a single source sample, sequenced in a study of Ad26.COV2.S vaccination and SARS-CoV-2 variants (TCRdb year 2021). The library relied on the immunoSEQ multiplex PCR assay. TCRdb's version of the immuneACCESS table is confined to in-frame rearrangements and falls short of the full clone set. An unresolved V gene accounts for under half of the shortfall where checked; the remainder is of unknown origin. This sample has about 420,000 clones in its table, and 70% to 90% of those were observed once. Of the sample, about 3.5% falls within the top ten clones. Taken with the paper, the label for treatment or condition translates to: approximately 18 received Ad26.COV2.S at low or high dose, single or two shots; several received placebo; per-sample allocation not given. Repertoires of vaccine and placebo recipients were sequenced from samples collected on day 63 after the first injection.

This material consisted of peripheral blood, taken in a trial of Ad26.COV2.S vaccine versus placebo. The source of these receptors is a person between 18 and 65 years old who received the Ad26.COV2.S COVID-19 vaccine or a placebo.

The chain carries TRBV2 and TRBJ2-7, with TRBD1 matching over 7 bases. CDR1 SNHLY and CDR2 FYNNEI come from the germline V gene. V shed 10 bases and J 5 bases; nucleotides not matched to a gene: 11. There are 13 residues in the CDR3. The CDR3 sequence: CAIYRGQSNEQYF. DNA of the CDR3: TGTGCCATCTATCGGGGACAGTCGAACGAGCAGTACTTC.

V gene TRBV27 combines with J gene TRBJ2-7, with 10 nucleotides matching TRBD1. Germline CDR1 MNHEY, CDR2 SMNVEV (reference sequence). The V segment lost 4 bases and the J segment 2 bases; nucleotides outside the gene matches: 2. The CDR3 runs 14 residues. CDR3 residues: CASSWTGGTYEQYF. The CDR3 DNA sequence: TGTGCCAGCAGTTGGACAGGGGGAACCTACGAGCAGTACTTC.

The chain recombines TRBV7-6 with TRBJ2-1, with 9 bases lining up with TRBD1. The CDR3 has 15 amino acids. CDR1 and CDR2 (germline): SGHVS, FNYEAQ. Germline trimming cut 4 bases from V and 3 bases from J; bases unmatched to any gene: 4. The CDR3, as DNA: TGTGCCAGCAGCTACGGACAGGGGCACTACAATGAGCAGTTCTTC. Translation gives CASSYGQGHYNEQFF.

J is TRBJ2-1 and V is TRBV6-6; 9 positions match TRBD1. This CDR3 is 14 amino acids long. CDR1 is MNHNY, CDR2 SVGAGI, per germline (reference sequence). V lost 5 bases, J lost 8 bases, and 7 bases stayed unmatched. The DNA for the CDR3 is TGTGCCAGCAGTCGGGACAGGGTGTCCGATGAGCAGTTCTTC. As protein: CASSRDRVSDEQFF.

The rearrangement uses TRBV5-1 and TRBJ1-6; D ambiguous. Germline V gene lookup returns CDR1 SGHRS and CDR2 YFSETQ. V was pared by 4 bases and J by 9 bases, with 8 bases between. This CDR3 has 12 amino acids. The CDR3 DNA follows: TGCGCCAGCAGCGTGGACGTTTCACCCCTCCACTTT. Translated, it gives CASSVDVSPLHF.

The gene calls are TRBV7-9 and TRBJ2-5; 7 bases match TRBD1. Trimming removed 5 bases from V and 5 bases from J; junction bases left unmatched: 11. CDR1 and CDR2 (germline): SEHNR, FQNEAQ (reference sequence). The CDR3 consists of 15 residues. The CDR3 region is CASSPPRGSRETQYF. CDR3 nucleotides: TGTGCCAGCAGCCCCCCCAGGGGGTCAAGGGAGACCCAGTACTTC.

In its sample, this clone was seen once. V is TRBV4-1 and J is TRBJ1-6; the match to TRBD1 covers 12 bases. CDR1 is MGHRA and CDR2 is YSYEKL in the germline V gene. The CDR3 extends over 15 amino acids. V lost 3 bases, J lost 9 bases, and 3 bases stayed unmatched. DNA of the CDR3: TGCGCCAGCAGCCACGGGACAGGGGGCAGTTCACCCCTCCACTTT. It translates to CASSHGTGGSSPLHF.

The chain couples TRBV29-1 to TRBJ1-1; D ambiguous. This CDR3 is 13 amino acids long. V dropped 4 bases and J dropped 2 bases, with 11 bases sitting between them. From germline, CDR1 is SQVTM and CDR2 ANQGSEA. CDR3 DNA: TGCAGCGTTGTCGGCCCGACCAACACTGAAGCTTTCTTT. Residues: CSVVGPTNTEAFF.

A word on this clone: This specimen includes other DNA sequences encoding the same CDR3. This chain connects TRBV28 to TRBJ2-5; 7 bases map to TRBD1. CDR3 length equals 14 residues. Germline V gene data show CDR1 as MDHEN and CDR2 as SYDVKM. V dropped 5 bases and J dropped 2; count of bases not matched to a gene: 5. This CDR3 reads CASSTDRVQETQYF. The CDR3 DNA reads TGTGCCAGCAGTACTGACAGGGTGCAAGAGACCCAGTACTTC.

The chain carries TRBV12-3 or TRBV12-4 and TRBJ2-3; D is perhaps TRBD1 (5 bases). The CDR3 covers 12 residues. Trimming took 5 bases from V and 7 from J, leaving 10 bases between them. CDR3 in DNA: TGTGCCAGCAGTGTCCAGGGCTATACGCAGTATTTT. Residues: CASSVQGYTQYF.

The rearrangement links TRBV21-1 to TRBJ1-1; no check of the table's D call, TRBD1, against the DNA was made. TRBV21-1 is reported as a pseudogene. This CDR3 comprises 16 residues. CDR3 protein: CASSKGEDRIPRGAFF. CDR3 sequence (DNA): TGTGCCAGCAGCAAAGGCGAGGACAGGATTCCCCGGGGGGCTTTCTTT.

The V call is TRBV15, the J call TRBJ2-3; no clear D. V was cut by 4 bases and J by 0 bases, with 11 bases left in between. Per the germline V gene, CDR1 is LNHNV and CDR2 is YYDKDF (reference sequence). CDR3 size: 15 residues. CDR3 protein: CATSNPGRSTDTQYF. DNA for the CDR3: TGTGCCACCAGCAACCCAGGACGGAGCACAGATACGCAGTATTTT.

The gene calls are TRBV5-6 and TRBJ2-5, with a weak D call TRBD1 (5 bases). Germline values: CDR1 SGHDT, CDR2 YYEEEE. The CDR3 extends over 13 amino acids. V was cut by 4 bases and J by 1 base, with 8 bases left in between. CDR3 in DNA: TGTGCCAGCAGCCCGACAGCCCAAGAGACCCAGTACTTC. This sequence encodes CASSPTAQETQYF.

This chain joins TRBV6-2 or TRBV6-3 and TRBJ2-1; 15 bases match TRBD2. Germline lookup yields CDR1 MNHEY and CDR2 SVGEGT. V was pared by 7 bases and J by 7 bases, with 5 bases of the junction left unmatched. This CDR3 has 15 amino acids. The CDR3 DNA follows: TGTGCCAGCACCCCTGGACTAGCGGGGGGGAATGAGCAGTTCTTC. This encodes CASTPGLAGGNEQFF.

V is TRBV7-6 and J is TRBJ2-5; TRBD2 aligns across 10 bases. The CDR3 has 16 amino acids. Looked up from germline, CDR1 is SGHVS and CDR2 is FNYEAQ. Losses at the gene ends were 1 base for V and 2 bases for J; bases not matched to a gene: 4. The CDR3 coding sequence is TGTGCCAGCAGCTTAGTTACAGCGGGGGGGCAAGAGACCCAGTACTTC. It codes for CASSLVTAGGQETQYF.

V gene TRBV6-5 combines with J gene TRBJ2-7; D is possibly TRBD1 (6 bases). With 7 bases removed from V and 0 bases from J, the gap between germline ends came to 10 bases. CDR1 is MNHEY, CDR2 SVGAGI, per germline. This CDR3 has 13 residues. In DNA form, the CDR3 reads TGTGCCAGCACAGGACAGAACTCCTACGAGCAGTACTTC. It is translated as CASTGQNSYEQYF.

The chain carries TRBV27 and TRBJ2-7, with TRBD1 matching 9 bases. Germline V gene data show CDR1 as MNHEY and CDR2 as SMNVEV (reference sequence). The CDR3 covers 14 residues. The V gene end was trimmed by 5 bases and the J gene end by 2 bases; junction bases not matched to a gene: 4. The CDR3 loop reads CASSLRQGAYEQYF. CDR3 nucleotides: TGTGCCAGCAGTCTGAGACAGGGGGCCTACGAGCAGTACTTC.

The CDR3 coding sequence is TGTGCCAGCAGCTTAGCCTGGGACAGTAATCAGCCCCAGCATTTT. Its translation: CASSLAWDSNQPQHF. The V and J genes are TRBV7-2 and TRBJ1-5; TRBD1 matches 7 bases. The CDR3 spans 15 residues. CDR1 and CDR2 (germline): SGHTA, FQGNSA. Trimming at V came to 0 bases and at J to 4 bases, leaving 3 bases not matched to a gene.